Following are 17 T cell receptor beta chains from one sample sequenced in a study of blood T cell repertoires in COVID-19. The repertoire was sequenced with immunoSEQ multiplex PCR; TCRdb's copy has only in-frame clones and lacks some. The repertoire holds about 440,000 clones, with roughly nine tenths as singletons. The sequencing sample was made of PBMCs or T cells enriched from blood (not recorded which). These receptor sequences come from a woman aged 18-35 years with acute COVID-19.

This clone showed up just a few times. V is TRBV7-9 and J is TRBJ2-5; 8 bases are a match to TRBD1. V dropped 6 bases and J dropped 1; count of bases not matched to a gene: 4. This CDR3 is built from 14 residues. Germline values: CDR1 SEHNR, CDR2 FQNEAQ (reference sequence). The CDR3 nucleotides are TGTGCCAGCAGAATGGACAGGGCCCAAGAGACCCAGTACTTC. Its translation is CASRMDRAQETQYF.

This sequence joins TRBV7-2 and TRBJ1-2, with TRBD1 matching over 8 bases. There are 16 residues in the CDR3. Unmatched junction bases numbered 12, after V lost 1 base and J lost 8 bases. Germline V gene lookup returns CDR1 SGHTA and CDR2 FQGNSA. Written as DNA, the CDR3 is TGTGCCAGCAGCTTAGTCCGGACAGGGAGCGGGAAGGGCTACACCTTC. Encoded protein: CASSLVRTGSGKGYTF.

The chain links TRBV21-1 to TRBJ1-2; TRBD1, the table's D call, lacks a check against the DNA. TRBV21-1 is recorded as a pseudogene. The CDR3 covers 13 residues. Written as DNA, the CDR3 is TGTGCCAGCAGCGGGGGACAGGGGTATGGCTACACCTTC. Protein: CASSGGQGYGYTF.

The V call is TRBV6-5, the J call TRBJ1-4, with no clear D. Germline V CDR1 and CDR2: MNHEY, SVGAGI. Trimming stripped 6 bases from V and 12 bases from J, with 11 bases between. The CDR3 is 11 amino acids. CDR3 sequence (DNA): TGTGCCAGCAGCCTAGAGCTCCAACTGTTTTTT. Translated, it gives CASSLELQLFF.

The genes are TRBV9 and TRBJ2-1; 9 bases match TRBD1. The CDR3 sequence is 15 residues long. Germline loops: CDR1 SGDLS, CDR2 YYNGEE. Trimming took 7 bases from V and 4 from J; bases not matched to a gene: 9. The CDR3 here is CASGKRTGDYNEQFF. The CDR3 DNA sequence: TGTGCCAGCGGAAAACGGACAGGGGATTACAATGAGCAGTTCTTC. Using reference TRBV9 and TRBJ2-1 for the parts outside the CDR3, the full variable domain is DSGVTQTPKHLITATGQRVTLRCSPRSGDLSVYWYQQSLDQGLQFLIQYYNGEERAKGNILERFSAQQFPDLHSELNLSSLELGDSALYFCASGKRTGDYNEQFFGPGTRLTVL.

V and J are TRBV3-1 (or the pseudogene TRBV3-2) and TRBJ2-7; D is unresolved. The CDR3 is made up of 11 amino acids. Deletions cut 2 bases from V and 6 bases from J, with 5 bases between. The V gene's germline CDR1 is LGHDT and CDR2 YNNKEL (reference sequence). Written as DNA, the CDR3 is TGTGCCAGCAGCCAAATATCCGAGCAGTACTTC. Its translation: CASSQISEQYF.

This chain links TRBV11-2 with TRBJ2-3; 7 bases fit TRBD2. V trimming: 1 base; J trimming: 5 bases; junction bases outside the gene matches: 3. The CDR3 runs 14 residues. Germline values: CDR1 SGHAT, CDR2 FQNNGV. The CDR3: CASSLGASGDTQYF. For the CDR3, the DNA is TGTGCCAGCAGCTTAGGGGCTAGCGGAGATACGCAGTATTTT.

This sequence joins TRBV6-1 and TRBJ2-7; D is unclear. The CDR3 has 11 residues. CDR1 and CDR2 from the germline V gene are MNHNS and SASEGT. The germline V and J ends were trimmed by 2 bases and 6 bases, with 5 bases remaining between them. The CDR3 region is CASSEPSEQYF. The CDR3 DNA reads TGTGCCAGCAGTGAACCCTCCGAGCAGTACTTC.

This chain links TRBV15 with TRBJ2-7; D unclear. The CDR3 has 14 residues. Looked up from germline, CDR1 is LNHNV and CDR2 is YYDKDF (reference sequence). Trimming cost V 0 bases and J 3 bases, with 9 bases left between them. The DNA of the CDR3 is TGTGCCACCAGCAGAGATTCAACGGGCTACGAGCAGTACTTC. This translates into CATSRDSTGYEQYF. Supplemented by reference TRBV15 and TRBJ2-7, the full variable domain reads DAMVIQNPRYQVTQFGKPVTLSCSQTLNHNVMYWYQQKSSQAPKLLFHYYDKDFNNEADTPDNFQSRRPNTSFCFLDIRSPGLGDTAMYLCATSRDSTGYEQYFGPGTRLTVT.

This sequence joins TRBV16 and TRBJ2-7, with 9 bases lining up with TRBD1. From germline, CDR1 is KGHSY and CDR2 FQNENV. The V and J ends lost 2 bases and 5 bases, in that order; junction bases with no gene match: 7. This CDR3 region has 15 residues. The CDR3 sequence is CASSQSPGQGDEQYF. As DNA, the CDR3 is TGTGCCAGCAGCCAAAGCCCGGGACAGGGAGACGAGCAGTACTTC.

The gene calls are TRBV18 and TRBJ2-3; no clear D. Per germline, CDR1 KGHSH and CDR2 LQKENI. CDR3 length equals 13 residues. The V and J ends lost 6 bases and 6 bases respectively, with 13 bases between them. The CDR3 region has the DNA TGTGCCAGCTCCTCCGGTTGGGCCGATACGCAGTATTTT. The encoded protein is CASSSGWADTQYF.

This clone has just one count. V gene TRBV27 combines with J gene TRBJ2-1; 9 positions match TRBD2. Unmatched junction bases numbered 3, after V lost 2 bases and J lost 4 bases. Looked up from germline, CDR1 is MNHEY and CDR2 is SMNVEV (reference sequence). This CDR3 contains 15 residues. For the CDR3, the DNA is TGTGCCAGCAGTTTACAACTAGCGGGTTACAATGAGCAGTTCTTC. This encodes CASSLQLAGYNEQFF.

The CDR3 sequence: CASSEREGLREQYF. CDR3 bases: TGTGCCAGCTCAGAGCGGGAGGGCCTGCGGGAGCAGTACTTC. The rearrangement uses TRBV18 and TRBJ2-7; 10 bases map to TRBD2. This CDR3 contains 14 residues. The germline V gene has CDR1 KGHSH and CDR2 LQKENI. V shed 5 bases, J shed 7 bases, and the junction held 8 bases outside the gene matches.

The rearrangement uses TRBV12-3 or TRBV12-4 and TRBJ2-3; no reliable D call. This CDR3 contains 12 residues. V dropped 3 bases and J dropped 6 bases, with 7 bases sitting between them. DNA for the CDR3: TGTGCCAGCAGTTTCTACTCCGATACGCAGTATTTT. It specifies CASSFYSDTQYF.

The genes are TRBV14 and TRBJ2-5; the D gene is possibly TRBD2 (6 bases). This CDR3 has 14 amino acids. Deletions cut 4 bases from V and 0 bases from J, with 9 bases between. Germline V gene sequence: CDR1 SGHDN, CDR2 FVKESK. The CDR3 coding sequence is TGTGCCAGCAGCCTCGGGGGATACCAAGAGACCCAGTACTTC. It specifies CASSLGGYQETQYF.

This clone was seen once. The V and J genes are TRBV7-9 and TRBJ1-4, with D possibly matching TRBD1 (6 bases). CDR1 and CDR2 (germline): SEHNR, FQNEAQ (reference sequence). Trimming took off 2 bases at V and 7 bases at J, with 14 bases between the two ends. CDR3 length equals 15 residues. This chain's CDR3 is CASSLLGARGEKLFF. In nucleotides, the CDR3 is TGTGCCAGCAGCTTATTGGGGGCCCGGGGTGAAAAACTGTTTTTT.

The chain is built from TRBV27 and TRBJ2-3; 7 nucleotides agree with TRBD2. The V gene's germline CDR1 is MNHEY and CDR2 SMNVEV (reference sequence). CDR3 length equals 15 residues. V was pared by 4 bases and J by 3 bases, with 7 bases of the junction left unmatched. In DNA, the CDR3 is TGTGCCAGCAGTTGGGACTTGCGGGGGACAGATACGCAGTATTTT. Translation: CASSWDLRGTDTQYF.